A selection of T cell receptor beta chains follows, all from one sample in a study of CD8 T cells in ankylosing spondylitis. Each CDR3 protein gets one entry after TCRdb re-called the 5' RACE reads with MiXCR. In the table there are about 750,000 distinct CDR3 sequences, around 17% of which are singletons. The material sequenced was blood, either unsorted or a sorted T cell fraction (not recorded which). The receptors stem from a male donor with ankylosing spondylitis. Both conserved end residues are part of each CDR3. D genes are given only for firm matches. Clone size is stated in some rows and not others, as once, few, many or a class when expanded.

v_gene	j_gene	abundance	d_gene	CDR3aa	CDR3nt
TRBV12-3/TRBV12-4	TRBJ2-1	-	-	CASNNGARGGLNNEQFF	TGTGCCAGCAATAACGGGGCTCGAGGAGGCCTTAACAATGAGCAGTTCTTC
TRBV12-3/TRBV12-4	TRBJ2-2	few	TRBD2	CASSPRGLAGGTGELFF	TGTGCCAGCAGTCCACGAGGACTAGCGGGAGGCACCGGGGAGCTGTTTTTT
TRBV12-3/TRBV12-4	TRBJ2-5	-	-	CASSSARLVETQYF	TGTGCCAGCAGTTCCGCCCGGTTAGTTGAGACCCAGTACTTC
TRBV5-1	TRBJ1-1	-	-	CASSLVGRDEAFF	TGCGCCAGCAGCTTGGTCGGGCGGGACGAAGCTTTCTTT
TRBV4-1	TRBJ1-1	many	-	CASSRPRDTEAFF	TGCGCCAGCAGCCGACCGAGGGACACTGAAGCTTTCTTT
TRBV20-1	TRBJ1-1	few	TRBD1	CSARTGTGGRGTEAFF	TGCAGTGCTAGAACCGGGACAGGGGGAAGGGGCACTGAAGCTTTTTTT
TRBV4-1	TRBJ1-1	-	-	CASSQDLGQGLNTEAFF	TGCGCCAGCAGCCAAGATCTGGGTCAGGGGTTGAACACTGAAGCTTTCTTT
TRBV15	TRBJ2-2	-	-	CATSRVRYQGNTGELFF	TGTGCCACCAGCAGAGTCCGCTACCAAGGGAACACCGGGGAGCTGTTTTTT
TRBV7-8	TRBJ1-6	-	-	CASSPHRVPYNSPLHF	TGTGCCAGCAGCCCTCACAGGGTCCCCTATAATTCACCCCTCCACTTT
TRBV6-5	TRBJ2-1	-	-	CASSLGGAGDSVLF	TGTGCCAGCAGTTTGGGGGGGGCAGGGGACAGCGTGCTCTTC
TRBV12-3/TRBV12-4	TRBJ2-4	-	-	CASSRGPAKNIQYF	TGTGCCAGCAGCAGGGGACCGGCCAAAAACATTCAGTACTTC